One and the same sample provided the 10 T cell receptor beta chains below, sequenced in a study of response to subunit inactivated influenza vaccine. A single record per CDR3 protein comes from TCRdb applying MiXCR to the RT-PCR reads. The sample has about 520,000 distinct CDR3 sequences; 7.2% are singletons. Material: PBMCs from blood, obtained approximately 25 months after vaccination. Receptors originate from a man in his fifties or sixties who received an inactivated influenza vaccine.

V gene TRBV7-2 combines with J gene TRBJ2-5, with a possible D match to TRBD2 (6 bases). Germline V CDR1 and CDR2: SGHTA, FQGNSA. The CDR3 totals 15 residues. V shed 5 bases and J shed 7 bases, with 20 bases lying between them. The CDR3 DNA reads TGTGCCAGCAGCCGCCGGGACTCCCATTTTGTGACCCAGTACTTC. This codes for CASSRRDSHFVTQYF.

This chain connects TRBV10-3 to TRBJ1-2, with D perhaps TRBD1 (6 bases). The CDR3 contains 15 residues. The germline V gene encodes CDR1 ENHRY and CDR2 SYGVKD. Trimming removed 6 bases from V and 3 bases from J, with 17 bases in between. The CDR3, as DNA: TGTGCCATCAGCGGGGAATACAGGGAGGACTATGGCTACACCTTC. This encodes CAISGEYREDYGYTF.

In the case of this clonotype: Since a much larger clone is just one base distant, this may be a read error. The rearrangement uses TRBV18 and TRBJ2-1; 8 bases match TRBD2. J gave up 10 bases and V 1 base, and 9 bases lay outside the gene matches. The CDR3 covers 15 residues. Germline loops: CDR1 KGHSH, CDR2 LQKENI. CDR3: CASSPRREVGKEQFF. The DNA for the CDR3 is TGTGCCAGCTCACCACGGCGGGAGGTAGGGAAGGAGCAGTTCTTC.

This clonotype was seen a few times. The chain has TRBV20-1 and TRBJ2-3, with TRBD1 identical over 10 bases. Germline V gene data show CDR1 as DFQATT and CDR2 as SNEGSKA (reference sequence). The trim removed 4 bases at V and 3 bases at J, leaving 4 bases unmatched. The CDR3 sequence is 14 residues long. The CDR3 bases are TGCAGTGCTACCGGGACAGGGGCAACAGATACGCAGTATTTT. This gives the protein CSATGTGATDTQYF.

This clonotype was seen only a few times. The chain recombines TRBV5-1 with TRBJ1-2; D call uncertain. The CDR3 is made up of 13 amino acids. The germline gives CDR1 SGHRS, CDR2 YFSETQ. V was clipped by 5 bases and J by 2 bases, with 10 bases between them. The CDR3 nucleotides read TGCGCCAGCAGGCAAGACGCGAACTATGGCTACACCTTC. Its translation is CASRQDANYGYTF.

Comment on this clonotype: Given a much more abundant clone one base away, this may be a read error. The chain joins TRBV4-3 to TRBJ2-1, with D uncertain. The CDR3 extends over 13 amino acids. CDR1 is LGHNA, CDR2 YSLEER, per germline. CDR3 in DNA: TGCTCCAGCAGCCAGTTTAGTCGAAATGAGCAGTTCTTC. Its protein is CSSSQFSRNEQFF.

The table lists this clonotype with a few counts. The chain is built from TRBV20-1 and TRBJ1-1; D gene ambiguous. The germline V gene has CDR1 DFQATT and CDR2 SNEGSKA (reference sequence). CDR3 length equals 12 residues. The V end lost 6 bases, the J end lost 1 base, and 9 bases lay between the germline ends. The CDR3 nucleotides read TGCAGTGCCGCCGCGGGGAACACTGAAGCTTTCTTT. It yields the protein CSAAAGNTEAFF.

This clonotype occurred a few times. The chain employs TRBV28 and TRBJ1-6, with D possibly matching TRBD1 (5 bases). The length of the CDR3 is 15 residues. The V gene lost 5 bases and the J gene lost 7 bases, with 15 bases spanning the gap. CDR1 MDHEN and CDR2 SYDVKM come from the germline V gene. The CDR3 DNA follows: TGTGCCAGCAGTCCGCGTGGCAGGGCGAATTCACCCCTCCACTTT. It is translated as CASSPRGRANSPLHF.

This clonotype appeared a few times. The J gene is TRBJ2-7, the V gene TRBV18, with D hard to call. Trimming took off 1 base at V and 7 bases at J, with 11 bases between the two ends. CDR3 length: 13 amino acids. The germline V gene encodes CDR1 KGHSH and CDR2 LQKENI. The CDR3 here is CASSPLAMGEQYF. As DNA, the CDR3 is TGTGCCAGCTCACCACTCGCAATGGGGGAGCAGTACTTC. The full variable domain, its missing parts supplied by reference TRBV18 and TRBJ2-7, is NAGVMQNPRHLVRRRGQEARLRCSPMKGHSHVYWYRQLPEEGLKFMVYLQKENIIDESGMPKERFSAEFPKEGPSILRIQQVVRGDSAAYFCASSPLAMGEQYFGPGTRLTVT.

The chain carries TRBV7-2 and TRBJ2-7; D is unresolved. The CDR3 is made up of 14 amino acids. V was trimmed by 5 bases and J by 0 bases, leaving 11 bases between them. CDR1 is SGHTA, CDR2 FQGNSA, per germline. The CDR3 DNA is TGTGCCAGCAGCCCACGGACGATCTCCTACGAGCAGTACTTC. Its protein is CASSPRTISYEQYF.